One and the same sample provided the 22 T cell receptor beta chains below, sequenced in a study (dated by TCRdb to 2013 to 2016). Receptor libraries were prepared by 5' RACE. Sequencing took place on an Illumina MiSeq. TCRdb itself trimmed the public reads at Q25 with fastp, ran MiXCR and retained productive beta chains. Every entry covers one CDR3 protein and lists the most common genes and DNA from its rows. For this sample there are roughly 45,000 distinct CDR3 sequences; over 25% appear just once. Approximately 4.1% of the sample rests with the top ten. Sequenced input: tumor-infiltrating memory CD4+ T cells sorted from the breast tumor. The cell subset or site label on this specimen signifies: memory CD4+ T cells, CD4+CD45RO+CD25-. Source of these receptors: a female donor with breast cancer.

V is TRBV30 and J is TRBJ1-5; 9 nucleotides match TRBD1. This CDR3 has 16 amino acids. Germline V gene lookup returns CDR1 GTSNPN and CDR2 SVGIG (reference sequence). Trimming at V came to 2 bases and at J to 6 bases, leaving 11 bases not matched to a gene. The CDR3 DNA reads as TGTGCCTGGAGTCCGCCAGGACAGGGGTTCGGTCAGCCCCAGCATTTT. Protein: CAWSPPGQGFGQPQHF.

This chain links TRBV29-1 with TRBJ2-1, with D uncertain. The CDR3 length is 17 residues. Per germline, CDR1 SQVTM and CDR2 ANQGSEA. The germline V and J ends were trimmed by 4 bases and 3 bases, with 22 bases remaining between them. In DNA, the CDR3 is TGCAGCGTTGTAGGCAGGAAGGAATCGGCTAACTACAATGAGCAGTTCTTC. Translation: CSVVGRKESANYNEQFF.

The chain links TRBV2 to TRBJ2-1; 8 nucleotides agree with TRBD1. Germline-derived CDR1 and CDR2 are SNHLY and FYNNEI. The CDR3 has 14 residues. The V and J ends lost 6 bases and 6 bases, in that order; junction bases with no gene match: 7. CDR3 loop: CASREGQVGNEQFF. CDR3 DNA: TGTGCCAGCAGAGAGGGACAGGTTGGCAATGAGCAGTTCTTC.

Comment on this clonotype: Just one base apart from a much larger clone, this may be a read error. The chain joins TRBV4-1 to TRBJ2-7, with D perhaps being TRBD1 or TRBD2 (5 bases each). The CDR3 contains 14 residues. CDR1 is MGHRA and CDR2 is YSYEKL in the germline V gene. CDR3 DNA sequence: TGCGCCAGCAGCCACAGGGACGGGCCTTACGAGCAGTGCTTC. Its translation: CASSHRDGPYEQCF.

There are a few counts of this clonotype. J is TRBJ2-3 and V is TRBV7-8; 9 positions match TRBD2. The CDR3 is made up of 15 amino acids. With 3 bases clipped from V and 4 bases from J, the junction kept 5 bases outside the gene matches. Germline V gene sequence: CDR1 SGHVS, CDR2 FQNEAQ. Here the CDR3 reads CASSFAGGKSDTQYF. For the CDR3, the DNA is TGTGCCAGCAGCTTTGCGGGAGGGAAGTCAGATACGCAGTATTTT.

V gene TRBV9 combines with J gene TRBJ1-1, with D maybe TRBD1 (6 bases). The CDR3 is 16 residues long. Between the trimmed V and J ends, which lost 3 bases and 2 bases, there was a span of 17 bases. CDR1 is SGDLS and CDR2 is YYNGEE in the germline V gene. Here the CDR3 reads CASSGPLQGINTEAFF. CDR3 DNA sequence: TGTGCCAGCAGCGGTCCCCTCCAGGGGATTAACACTGAAGCTTTCTTT.

V usage is TRBV28 and J usage is TRBJ2-7; no firm D call. CDR3 length: 14 residues. V was pared by 6 bases and J by 5 bases, with 17 bases between. Per the germline V gene, CDR1 is MDHEN and CDR2 is SYDVKM. The CDR3 reads CASSYLGPSNEQYF. The CDR3 nucleotides are TGTGCCAGCAGCTACTTAGGGCCTTCCAACGAGCAGTACTTC.

As to this clonotype: The junction departs from the called germline gene at one end, perhaps through a read error. This chain uses TRBV5-4 with TRBJ1-6; TRBD1 matches 9 bases. The germline V gene encodes CDR1 SGHNT and CDR2 YYREEE (reference sequence). This CDR3 region has 15 residues. The CDR3 spells CAGSFGTGNDSPLHF. The CDR3 region has the DNA TGTGCCGGCAGTTTCGGGACAGGGAATGATTCACCCCTCCACTTT.

The V and J genes are TRBV5-1 and TRBJ2-7; D gene unclear. The CDR3 is made up of 12 amino acids. With 2 bases removed from V and 4 bases from J, the gap between germline ends came to 7 bases. The germline V gene has CDR1 SGHRS and CDR2 YFSETQ. CDR3 bases: TGCGCCAGCAGCTTATTAGGATACGAGCAGTACTTC. Residues: CASSLLGYEQYF.

In its sample, this clonotype ranks as medium-sized. This chain uses TRBV27 with TRBJ1-5; the D is unclear. V lost 7 bases and J 4 bases, leaving 8 bases between the germline ends. The CDR3 spans 12 residues. Germline V gene data show CDR1 as MNHEY and CDR2 as SMNVEV (reference sequence). The CDR3 spells CASKRGNQPQHF. CDR3 in DNA: TGTGCCAGCAAACGAGGGAATCAGCCCCAGCATTTT.

This clonotype turned up a few times. The rearrangement uses TRBV27 and TRBJ1-5; maybe TRBD1 (5 bases). CDR1 and CDR2 from the germline V gene are MNHEY and SMNVEV (reference sequence). V gave up 6 bases and J gave up 5 bases, with 14 bases separating them. The CDR3 extends over 14 amino acids. This CDR3 is CASRMQGPHQPQHF. DNA for the CDR3: TGTGCCAGCAGAATGCAGGGACCACATCAGCCCCAGCATTTT.

The chain couples TRBV6-2 or TRBV6-3 to TRBJ2-5, with D hard to call. V shed 2 bases and J shed 5 bases, with 9 bases lying between them. Germline CDR1 reads MNHEY; CDR2 reads SVGEGT. CDR3 length equals 13 residues. CDR3 sequence (DNA): TGTGCCAGCAGTTACGTGGGGATGGAGACCCAGTACTTC. This sequence encodes CASSYVGMETQYF.

This clonotype was recorded many times. J is TRBJ1-2 and V is TRBV6-5; D remains unclear. CDR3 length equals 14 residues. Germline V CDR1 and CDR2: MNHEY, SVGAGI. V was shortened by 4 bases and J by 4 bases, with 13 bases between the two germline ends. The CDR3 DNA reads as TGTGCCAGCAGTTCATGGTCAGCACTCTATGGCTACACCTTC. Protein: CASSSWSALYGYTF.

The V gene is TRBV5-1, the J gene TRBJ1-6, with a possible D match to TRBD1 (6 bases). The CDR3 length is 16 residues. Looked up from germline, CDR1 is SGHRS and CDR2 is YFSETQ. The ends were cut back, 4 bases at V and 7 bases at J, with 18 bases in the middle. The CDR3 coding sequence is TGCGCCAGCAGCCGACAGGAGTTGTCAAGGAATTCACCCCTCCACTTT. This codes for CASSRQELSRNSPLHF.

The chain carries TRBV4-3 and TRBJ1-2; D is perhaps TRBD1 (5 bases). Trimming removed 1 base at V and 6 bases at J, with 18 bases between. The CDR3 length is 16 residues. Germline CDR1 and CDR2: LGHNA and YSLEER. The CDR3 DNA reads as TGCGCCAGCAGCCAAGGAATTGGACGGGAGGGGCATGGCTACACCTTC. Translating gives CASSQGIGREGHGYTF.

This clonotype was seen only a few times. J is TRBJ2-2 and V is TRBV5-6, with D possibly matching TRBD2 (5 bases). Germline assignment: CDR1 SGHDT and CDR2 YYEEEE. Trimming cost V 4 bases and J 5 bases, with 9 bases left between them. This CDR3 has 13 amino acids. The DNA for the CDR3 is TGTGCCAGCAGCCTTAAGCGGACCGGGGAGCTGTTTTTT. This encodes CASSLKRTGELFF.

The chain couples TRBV7-3 to TRBJ2-5, with 7 nucleotides matching TRBD1. The germline V gene has CDR1 SGHTA and CDR2 FQGTGA. This CDR3 region has 13 residues. The V gene end was trimmed by 5 bases and the J gene end by 6 bases; junction bases not matched to a gene: 6. CDR3 in amino acids: CASSTQGMQTQYF. Written as DNA, the CDR3 is TGTGCCAGCAGCACACAGGGGATGCAGACCCAGTACTTC.

This clonotype was found many times. The V call is TRBV7-2, the J call TRBJ2-1; tentative D call: TRBD2 (6 bases). Trimming removed 5 bases at V and 4 bases at J, with 21 bases between. CDR3 length: 17 amino acids. The germline V gene has CDR1 SGHTA and CDR2 FQGNSA. CDR3 loop: CASSSRPGGGDYNEQFF. As DNA, the CDR3 is TGTGCCAGCAGCAGCCGGCCCGGCGGAGGGGATTACAATGAGCAGTTCTTC.

V is TRBV24-1 and J is TRBJ2-3, with 7 bases matching TRBD1. CDR1 KGHDR and CDR2 SFDVKD come from the germline V gene. V lost 1 base and J lost 5; bases outside the gene matches: 8. This CDR3 comprises 16 residues. CDR3 in amino acids: CATSDFRQGVQDTQYF. CDR3 nucleotides: TGTGCCACCAGTGATTTTAGGCAGGGGGTGCAAGATACGCAGTATTTT.

This clonotype was counted at least ten times. V and J are TRBV18 and TRBJ1-1; D might be TRBD1 (6 bases). The CDR3 runs to 16 residues. Germline V gene lookup returns CDR1 KGHSH and CDR2 LQKENI. Trimming removed 2 bases at V and 3 bases at J, with 16 bases between. CDR3 protein: CASSPGAAQGYTEAFF. The CDR3 DNA is TGTGCCAGCTCACCAGGGGCCGCGCAGGGGTACACTGAAGCTTTCTTT. Together with reference TRBV18 and TRBJ1-1, the CDR3 gives the full variable domain: NAGVMQNPRHLVRRRGQEARLRCSPMKGHSHVYWYRQLPEEGLKFMVYLQKENIIDESGMPKERFSAEFPKEGPSILRIQQVVRGDSAAYFCASSPGAAQGYTEAFFGQGTRLTVV.

The chain is built from TRBV4-2 and TRBJ1-1; unclear D gene. Trimming took 0 bases from V and 1 from J, leaving 15 bases between them. The CDR3 runs 17 residues. The V gene's germline CDR1 is LGHNA and CDR2 YNFKEQ. The CDR3 region has the DNA TGTGCCAGCAGCCAAGACGGTGGGGTCGGCGGGAACACTGAAGCTTTCTTT. Its translation: CASSQDGGVGGNTEAFF.

The table lists this clonotype with a few counts. V usage is TRBV5-1 and J usage is TRBJ1-1, with 7 bases fitting TRBD1. This CDR3 is built from 14 residues. The germline CDR1 and CDR2 sequences are SGHRS and YFSETQ. V lost 1 base and J lost 3; bases outside the gene matches: 3. CDR3 amino acids: CASSLRQGDTEAFF. The CDR3 DNA follows: TGCGCCAGCAGCTTGCGGCAGGGGGACACTGAAGCTTTCTTT.